This T cell receptor (beta chain) was profiled in a study of cytomegalovirus exposure and HLA in healthy donors. Study findings and constraints: Later analysis demonstrated an association between a missense DCLRE1C variant and TCR beta V- and J-gene trimming.

Points on this clone: Its antigen is as yet unknown.

V was cut by 5 bases and J by 10 bases, with 9 bases left in between. This CDR3 is 11 amino acids long. Germline V gene lookup returns CDR1 LNHDA and CDR2 SQIVND (reference sequence). Nominally healthy donors provided the samples, though records likely missed some immune exposures. The primer mix had 60 Vbeta and 13 Jbeta primers. Method: immunoSEQ multiplex PCR; TCRdb's copy keeps in-frame clones and lacks some. The sample holds 40,000 to 50,000 clones. The receptor's source is a woman aged 40 to 50 in good health and CMV-seronegative. The J gene is TRBJ2-1, the V gene TRBV19, with D perhaps matching TRBD1 (5 bases). Sequencing input: PBMCs. CDR3 residues: CASSSREEQFF. For the CDR3, the DNA is TGTGCCAGTAGTTCCAGGGAAGAGCAGTTCTTC.